This TCR beta chain was profiled in a study of blood T cell repertoires in COVID-19. Study at large: Material from acute and convalescent COVID-19 was sourced from the United States, Italy and Spain. PBMCs, B-cell-depleted T cells, or T cells provided the cDNA or gDNA that made up the material.

Original processing notes: It was from reference gene primer amplification that nucleated cell counts were estimated. The assay was immunoSEQ multiplex PCR, and TCRdb's table has in-frame clones only and misses some. The V and J calls and the clone size are those of that table, but D and trimming were determined from the DNA. The profile shows around 78,000 clones, around 89% of them singletons. Cohort allocation depended upon clinical history that participants reported. V was pared by 5 bases and J by 7 bases, with 17 bases of the junction left unmatched. This CDR3 region has 17 residues. Germline V gene data show CDR1 as SGHAT and CDR2 as FQNNGV.

The clonotype comes from a woman aged 50 to 60 with acute COVID-19. V gene TRBV11-2 combines with J gene TRBJ2-1, with TRBD2 identical over 7 bases. Sequences were obtained from PBMCs or T cells enriched from blood (not recorded which). This CDR3 reads CASSPSGAGVGSNEQFF. DNA for the CDR3: TGTGCCAGCAGCCCGAGTGGGGCGGGAGTAGGTTCAAATGAGCAGTTCTTC.